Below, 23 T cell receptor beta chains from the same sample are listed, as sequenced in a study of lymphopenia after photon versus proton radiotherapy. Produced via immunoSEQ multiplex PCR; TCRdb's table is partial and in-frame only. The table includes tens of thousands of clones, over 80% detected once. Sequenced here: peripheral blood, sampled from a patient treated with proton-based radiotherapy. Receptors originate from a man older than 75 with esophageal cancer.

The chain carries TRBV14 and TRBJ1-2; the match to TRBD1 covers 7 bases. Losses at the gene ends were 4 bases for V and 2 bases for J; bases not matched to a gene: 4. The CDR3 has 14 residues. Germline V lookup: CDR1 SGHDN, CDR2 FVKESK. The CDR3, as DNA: TGTGCCAGCAGCCCCCCAGGGGGGAACTATGGCTACACCTTC. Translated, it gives CASSPPGGNYGYTF.

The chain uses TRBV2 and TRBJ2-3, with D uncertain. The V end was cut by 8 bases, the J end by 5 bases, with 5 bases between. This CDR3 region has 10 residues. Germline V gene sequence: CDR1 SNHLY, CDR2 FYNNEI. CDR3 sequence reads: CASSEDTQYF. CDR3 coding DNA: TGTGCCAGCTCCGAAGATACGCAGTATTTT.

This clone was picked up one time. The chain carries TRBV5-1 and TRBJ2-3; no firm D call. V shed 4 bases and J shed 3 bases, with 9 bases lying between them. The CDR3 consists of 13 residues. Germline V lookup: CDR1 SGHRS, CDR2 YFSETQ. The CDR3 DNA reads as TGCGCCAGCAGCCCGGCAGAAACAGATACGCAGTATTTT. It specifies CASSPAETDTQYF.

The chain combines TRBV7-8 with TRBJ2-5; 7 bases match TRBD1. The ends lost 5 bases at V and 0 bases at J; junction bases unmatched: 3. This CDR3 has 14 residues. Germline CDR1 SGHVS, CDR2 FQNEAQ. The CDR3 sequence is CASSLTGDQETQYF. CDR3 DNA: TGTGCCAGCAGCCTTACAGGGGACCAAGAGACCCAGTACTTC.

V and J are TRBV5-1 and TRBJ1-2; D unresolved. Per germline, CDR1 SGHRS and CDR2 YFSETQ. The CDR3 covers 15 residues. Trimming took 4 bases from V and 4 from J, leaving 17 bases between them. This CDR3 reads CASSEDPAKPYGYTF. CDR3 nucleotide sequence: TGCGCCAGCAGCGAGGACCCCGCCAAACCCTATGGCTACACCTTC.

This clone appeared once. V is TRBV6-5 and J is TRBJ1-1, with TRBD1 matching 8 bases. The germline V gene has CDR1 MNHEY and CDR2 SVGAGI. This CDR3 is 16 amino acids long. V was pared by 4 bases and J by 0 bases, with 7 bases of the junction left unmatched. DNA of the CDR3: TGTGCCAGCAGTTTCGAACAGGGGGGACTGAACACTGAAGCTTTCTTT. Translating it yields CASSFEQGGLNTEAFF.

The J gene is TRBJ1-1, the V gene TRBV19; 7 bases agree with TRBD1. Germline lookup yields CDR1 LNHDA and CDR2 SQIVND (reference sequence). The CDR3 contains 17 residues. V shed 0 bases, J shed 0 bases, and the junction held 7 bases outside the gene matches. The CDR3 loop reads CASSIDYPGTVNTEAFF. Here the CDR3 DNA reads TGTGCCAGTAGTATAGATTATCCCGGGACAGTGAACACTGAAGCTTTCTTT.

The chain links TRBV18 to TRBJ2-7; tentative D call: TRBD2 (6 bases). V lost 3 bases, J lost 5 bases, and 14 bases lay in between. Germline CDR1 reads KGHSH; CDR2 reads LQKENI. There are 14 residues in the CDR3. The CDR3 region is CASSPGGGAHEQYF. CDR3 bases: TGTGCCAGCTCACCCGGCGGCGGGGCCCACGAGCAGTACTTC.

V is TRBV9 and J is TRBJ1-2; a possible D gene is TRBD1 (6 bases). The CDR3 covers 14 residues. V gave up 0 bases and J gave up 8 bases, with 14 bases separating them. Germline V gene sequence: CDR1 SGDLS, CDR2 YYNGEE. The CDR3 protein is CASSVGWGAGGYTF. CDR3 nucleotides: TGTGCCAGCAGCGTAGGCTGGGGGGCCGGGGGCTACACCTTC.

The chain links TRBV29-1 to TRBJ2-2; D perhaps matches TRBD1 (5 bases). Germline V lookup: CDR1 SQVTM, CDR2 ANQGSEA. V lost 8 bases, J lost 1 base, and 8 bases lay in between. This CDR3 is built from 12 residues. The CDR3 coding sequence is TGCAGCAAGACAGAGAACACCGGGGAGCTGTTTTTT. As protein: CSKTENTGELFF.

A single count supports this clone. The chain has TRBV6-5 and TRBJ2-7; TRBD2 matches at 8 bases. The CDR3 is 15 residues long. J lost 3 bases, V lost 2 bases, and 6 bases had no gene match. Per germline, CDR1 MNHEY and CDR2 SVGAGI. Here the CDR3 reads CASSYAGGLIYEQYF. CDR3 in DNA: TGTGCCAGCAGTTACGCGGGGGGTCTGATCTACGAGCAGTACTTC.

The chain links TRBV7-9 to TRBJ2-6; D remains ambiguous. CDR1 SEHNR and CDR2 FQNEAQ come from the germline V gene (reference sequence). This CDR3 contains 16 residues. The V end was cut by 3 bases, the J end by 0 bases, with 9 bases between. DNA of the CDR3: TGTGCCAGCAGCTTTCTCTCAAGCTCTGGGGCCAACGTCCTGACTTTC. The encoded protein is CASSFLSSSGANVLTF.

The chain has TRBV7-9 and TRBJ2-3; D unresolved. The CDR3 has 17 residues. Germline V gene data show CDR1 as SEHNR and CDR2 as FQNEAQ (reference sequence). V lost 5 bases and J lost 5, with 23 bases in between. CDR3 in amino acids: CASSPPPGGRRRDTQYF. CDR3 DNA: TGTGCCAGCAGCCCACCCCCAGGCGGCCGTCGGCGAGATACGCAGTATTTT.

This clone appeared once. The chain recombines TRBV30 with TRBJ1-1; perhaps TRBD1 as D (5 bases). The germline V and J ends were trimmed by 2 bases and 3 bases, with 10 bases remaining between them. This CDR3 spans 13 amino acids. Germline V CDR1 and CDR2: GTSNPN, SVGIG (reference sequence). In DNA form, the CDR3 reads TGTGCCTGGAGTCGAATGGGGGACACTGAAGCTTTCTTT. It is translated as CAWSRMGDTEAFF.

The CDR3 region has the DNA TGTGCCTGGAGTGTAGGCGGTCAAGAGACCCAGTACTTC. Translating it yields CAWSVGGQETQYF. This rearrangement joins TRBV30 to TRBJ2-5; D unresolved. Germline loops: CDR1 GTSNPN, CDR2 SVGIG (reference sequence). V was clipped by 0 bases and J by 2 bases, with 7 bases between them. The CDR3 is made up of 13 amino acids.

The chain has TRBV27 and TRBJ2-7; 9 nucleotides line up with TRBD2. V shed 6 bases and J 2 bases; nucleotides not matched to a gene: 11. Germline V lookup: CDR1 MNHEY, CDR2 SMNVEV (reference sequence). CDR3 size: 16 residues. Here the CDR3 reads CASRVLAGQGTYEQYF. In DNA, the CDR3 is TGTGCCAGCAGGGTACTAGCGGGCCAAGGTACCTACGAGCAGTACTTC.

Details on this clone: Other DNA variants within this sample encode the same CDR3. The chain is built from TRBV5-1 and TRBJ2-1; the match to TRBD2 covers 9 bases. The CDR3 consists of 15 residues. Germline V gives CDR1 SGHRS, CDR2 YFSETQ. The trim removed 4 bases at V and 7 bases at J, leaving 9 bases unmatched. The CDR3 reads CASSPAGGGRNEQFF. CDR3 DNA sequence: TGCGCCAGCAGCCCCGCGGGGGGGGGCCGTAATGAGCAGTTCTTC.

The CDR3 sequence is CASSLDRSGNTIYF. In DNA form, the CDR3 reads TGTGCCAGCAGCCTGGACAGATCTGGAAACACCATATATTTT. The genes are TRBV9 and TRBJ1-3; possible D gene TRBD1, 6 bases. Germline CDR1 SGDLS, CDR2 YYNGEE. Trimming removed 4 bases from V and 1 base from J, with 9 bases in between. CDR3 length: 14 residues.

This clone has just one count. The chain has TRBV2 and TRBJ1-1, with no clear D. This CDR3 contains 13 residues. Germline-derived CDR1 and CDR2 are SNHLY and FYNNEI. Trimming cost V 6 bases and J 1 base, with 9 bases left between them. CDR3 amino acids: CASRSVRNTEAFF. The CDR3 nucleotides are TGTGCCAGCAGATCCGTCAGGAACACTGAAGCTTTCTTT.

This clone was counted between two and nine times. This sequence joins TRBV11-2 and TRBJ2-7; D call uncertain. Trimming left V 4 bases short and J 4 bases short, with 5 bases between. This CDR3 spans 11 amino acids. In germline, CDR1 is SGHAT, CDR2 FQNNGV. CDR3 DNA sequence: TGTGCCAGCAGCTATGGGTACGAGCAGTACTTC. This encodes CASSYGYEQYF.

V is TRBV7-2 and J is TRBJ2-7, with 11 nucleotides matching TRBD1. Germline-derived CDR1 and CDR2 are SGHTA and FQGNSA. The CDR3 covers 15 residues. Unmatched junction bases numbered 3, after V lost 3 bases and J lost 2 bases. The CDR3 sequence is CASSLGQGEAYEQYF. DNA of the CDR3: TGTGCCAGCAGCTTGGGACAGGGGGAGGCCTACGAGCAGTACTTC.

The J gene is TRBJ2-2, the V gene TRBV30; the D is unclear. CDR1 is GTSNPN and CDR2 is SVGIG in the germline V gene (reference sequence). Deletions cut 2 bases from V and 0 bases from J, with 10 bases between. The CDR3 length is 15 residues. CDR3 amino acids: CAWSRIATNTGELFF. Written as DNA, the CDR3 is TGTGCCTGGAGTCGGATCGCCACGAACACCGGGGAGCTGTTTTTT.

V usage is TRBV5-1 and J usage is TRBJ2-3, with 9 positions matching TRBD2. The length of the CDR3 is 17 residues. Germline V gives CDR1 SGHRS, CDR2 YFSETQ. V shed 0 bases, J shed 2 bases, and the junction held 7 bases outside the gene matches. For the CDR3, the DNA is TGCGCCAGCAGCTTGGAGGGGCGGGGGGGCCACACAGATACGCAGTATTTT. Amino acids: CASSLEGRGGHTDTQYF.